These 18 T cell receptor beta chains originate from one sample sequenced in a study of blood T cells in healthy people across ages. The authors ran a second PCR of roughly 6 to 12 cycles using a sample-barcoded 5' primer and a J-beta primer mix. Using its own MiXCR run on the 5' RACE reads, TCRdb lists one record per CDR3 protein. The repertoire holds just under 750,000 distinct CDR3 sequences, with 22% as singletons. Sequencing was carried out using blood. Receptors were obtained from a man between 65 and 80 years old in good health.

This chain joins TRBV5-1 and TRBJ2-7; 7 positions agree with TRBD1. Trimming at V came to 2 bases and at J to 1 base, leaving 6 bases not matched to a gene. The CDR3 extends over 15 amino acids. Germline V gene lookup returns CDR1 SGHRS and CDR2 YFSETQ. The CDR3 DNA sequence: TGCGCCAGCAGCTTCCAGTCGGGACAGTCCTACGAGCAGTACTTC. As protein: CASSFQSGQSYEQYF.

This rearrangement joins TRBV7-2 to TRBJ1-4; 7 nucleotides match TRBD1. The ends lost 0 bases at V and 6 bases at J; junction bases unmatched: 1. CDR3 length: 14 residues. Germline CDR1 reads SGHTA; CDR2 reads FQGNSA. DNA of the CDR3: TGTGCCAGCAGCTTAGCAGGGGGCCATGAAAAACTGTTTTTT. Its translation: CASSLAGGHEKLFF.

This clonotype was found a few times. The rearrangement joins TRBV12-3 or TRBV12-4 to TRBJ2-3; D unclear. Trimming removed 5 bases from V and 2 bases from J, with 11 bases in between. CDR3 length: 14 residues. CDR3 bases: TGTGCCAGCAGTATCTACAGCTACACAGATACGCAGTATTTT. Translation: CASSIYSYTDTQYF.

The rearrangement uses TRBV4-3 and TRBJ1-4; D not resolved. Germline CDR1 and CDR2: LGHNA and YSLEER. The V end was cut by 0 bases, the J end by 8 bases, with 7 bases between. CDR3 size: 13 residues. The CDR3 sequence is CASSQEGREKLFF. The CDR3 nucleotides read TGCGCCAGCAGCCAAGAAGGGCGGGAAAAACTGTTTTTT.

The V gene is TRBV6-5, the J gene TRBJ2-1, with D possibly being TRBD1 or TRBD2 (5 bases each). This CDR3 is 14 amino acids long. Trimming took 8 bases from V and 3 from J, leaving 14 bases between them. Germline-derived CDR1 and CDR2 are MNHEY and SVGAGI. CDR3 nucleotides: TGTGCCAGCTCTTCGGGACGGTTCTACAATGAGCAGTTCTTC. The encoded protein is CASSSGRFYNEQFF.

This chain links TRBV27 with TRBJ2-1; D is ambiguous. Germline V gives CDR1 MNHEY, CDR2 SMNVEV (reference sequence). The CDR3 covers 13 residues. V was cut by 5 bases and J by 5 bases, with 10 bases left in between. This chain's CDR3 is CASSPEFHNEQFF. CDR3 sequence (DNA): TGTGCCAGCAGTCCGGAATTTCACAATGAGCAGTTCTTC.

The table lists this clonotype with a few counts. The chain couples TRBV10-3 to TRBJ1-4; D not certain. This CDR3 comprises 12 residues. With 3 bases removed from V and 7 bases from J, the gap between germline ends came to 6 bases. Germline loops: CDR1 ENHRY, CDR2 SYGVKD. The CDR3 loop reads CAISDSAEKLFF. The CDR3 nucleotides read TGTGCCATCAGTGATTCGGCTGAAAAACTGTTTTTT.

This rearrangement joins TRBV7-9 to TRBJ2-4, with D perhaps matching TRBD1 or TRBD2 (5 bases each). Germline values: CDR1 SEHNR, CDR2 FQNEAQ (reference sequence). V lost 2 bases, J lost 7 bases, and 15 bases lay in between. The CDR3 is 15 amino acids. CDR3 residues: CASSLMGTFGNIQYF. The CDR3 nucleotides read TGTGCCAGCAGCTTAATGGGGACCTTCGGGAACATTCAGTACTTC.

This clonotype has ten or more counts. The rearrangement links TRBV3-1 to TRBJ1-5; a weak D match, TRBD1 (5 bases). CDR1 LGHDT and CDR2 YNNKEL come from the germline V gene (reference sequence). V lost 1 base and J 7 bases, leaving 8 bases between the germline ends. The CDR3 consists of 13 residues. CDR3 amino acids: CASSQGGGQPQHF. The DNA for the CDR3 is TGTGCCAGCAGCCAAGGGGGGGGACAGCCCCAGCATTTT.

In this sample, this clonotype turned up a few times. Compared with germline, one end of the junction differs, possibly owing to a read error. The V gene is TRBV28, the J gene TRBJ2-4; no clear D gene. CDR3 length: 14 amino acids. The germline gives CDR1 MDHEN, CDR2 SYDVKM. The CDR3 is CAGSLAGAKNIQYF. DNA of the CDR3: TGTGCCGGCAGTTTGGCCGGGGCCAAAAACATTCAGTACTTC.

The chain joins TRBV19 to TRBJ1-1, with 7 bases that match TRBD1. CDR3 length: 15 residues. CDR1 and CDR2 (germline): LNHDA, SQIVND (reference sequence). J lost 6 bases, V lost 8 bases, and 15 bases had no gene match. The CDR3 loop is CASHSKGAGSAEAFF. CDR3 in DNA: TGTGCCAGTCACTCTAAGGGGGCAGGATCCGCTGAAGCTTTCTTT.

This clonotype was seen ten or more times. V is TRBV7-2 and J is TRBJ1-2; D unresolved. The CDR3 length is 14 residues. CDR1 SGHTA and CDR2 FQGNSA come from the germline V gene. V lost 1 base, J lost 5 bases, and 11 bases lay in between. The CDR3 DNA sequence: TGTGCCAGCAGCTTAGGTACCGGGCTATATGGCTACACCTTC. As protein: CASSLGTGLYGYTF.

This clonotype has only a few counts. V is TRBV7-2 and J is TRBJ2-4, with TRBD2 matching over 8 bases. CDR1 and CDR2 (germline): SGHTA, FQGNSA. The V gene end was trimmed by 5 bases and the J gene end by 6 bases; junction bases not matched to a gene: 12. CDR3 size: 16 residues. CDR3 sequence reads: CASSPSGSSGRNIQYF. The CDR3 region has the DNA TGTGCCAGCAGCCCCAGCGGGAGCTCCGGACGAAACATTCAGTACTTC.

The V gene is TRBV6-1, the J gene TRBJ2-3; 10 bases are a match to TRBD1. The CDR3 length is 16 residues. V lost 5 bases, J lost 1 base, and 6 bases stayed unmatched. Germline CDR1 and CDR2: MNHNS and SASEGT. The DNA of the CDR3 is TGTGCCAGCAGTCCATCCGGACAGGGGGGCACAGATACGCAGTATTTT. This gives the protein CASSPSGQGGTDTQYF.

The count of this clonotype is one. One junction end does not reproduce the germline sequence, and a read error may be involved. This CDR3 reads CVSSLGLVAAVNYGYTF. DNA for the CDR3: TGTGTCAGCAGCCTGGGACTGGTGGCGGCCGTTAACTATGGCTACACCTTC. The genes are TRBV5-6 and TRBJ1-2; possibly TRBD1 for D (5 bases). The CDR3 extends over 17 amino acids. Germline CDR1 is SGHDT and CDR2 is YYEEEE.

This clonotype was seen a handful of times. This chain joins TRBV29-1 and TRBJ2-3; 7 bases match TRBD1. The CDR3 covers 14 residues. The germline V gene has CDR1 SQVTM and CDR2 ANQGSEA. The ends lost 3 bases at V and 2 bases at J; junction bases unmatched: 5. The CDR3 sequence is CSVDRGSITDTQYF. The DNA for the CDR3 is TGCAGCGTTGACAGGGGGAGTATCACAGATACGCAGTATTTT.

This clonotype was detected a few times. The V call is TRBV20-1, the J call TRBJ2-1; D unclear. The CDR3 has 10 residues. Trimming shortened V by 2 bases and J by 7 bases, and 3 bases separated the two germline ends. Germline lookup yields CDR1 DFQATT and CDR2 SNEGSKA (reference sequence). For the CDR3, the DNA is TGCAGTGCTAGACGGAATGAGCAGTTCTTC. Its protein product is CSARRNEQFF.

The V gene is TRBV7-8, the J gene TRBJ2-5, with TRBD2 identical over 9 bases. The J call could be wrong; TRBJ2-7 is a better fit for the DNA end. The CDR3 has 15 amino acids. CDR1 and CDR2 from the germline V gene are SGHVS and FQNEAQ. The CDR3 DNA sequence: TGTGCCAGCAGCTTAGCGTTTAGCGGGGGATACGAGCAGTACTTC. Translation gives CASSLAFSGGYEQYF.